This T cell receptor beta chain was sequenced during a study of beta chain features in type 1 diabetes. Study context: The number of sorted cells examined across all samples was approximately 100 million.

Of the isolated RNA, all was reverse transcribed, and so the sequenced material was expressed TCRB transcripts. Profiling relied on immunoSEQ multiplex PCR, and the TCRdb table lists in-frame clones only, not all of them. The table includes about 930,000 clones, roughly 15% detected once. Study-wide findings and caveats: The influence of HLA type on TCRB rearrangement stayed undetermined.

One heparinised draw, averaging about 110 mL, was taken per donor. This clone appeared a few times. Its antigen is not identified. This CDR3 is also generated by other DNA sequences in the sample. Trimming stripped 1 base from V and 4 bases from J, with 12 bases between. Germline V lookup: CDR1 SGHNT, CDR2 YYREEE (reference sequence). The CDR3 totals 15 residues. This chain links TRBV5-4 with TRBJ2-1; tentative D call: TRBD2 (6 bases). The TCR sequence derives from a woman aged 18-35 years in good health. The sequencing sample was made of naive CD4+ T cells from blood. As DNA, the CDR3 is TGTGCCAGCAGCTTGTCGGCGGGATCATACAATGAGCAGTTCTTC. This codes for CASSLSAGSYNEQFF.